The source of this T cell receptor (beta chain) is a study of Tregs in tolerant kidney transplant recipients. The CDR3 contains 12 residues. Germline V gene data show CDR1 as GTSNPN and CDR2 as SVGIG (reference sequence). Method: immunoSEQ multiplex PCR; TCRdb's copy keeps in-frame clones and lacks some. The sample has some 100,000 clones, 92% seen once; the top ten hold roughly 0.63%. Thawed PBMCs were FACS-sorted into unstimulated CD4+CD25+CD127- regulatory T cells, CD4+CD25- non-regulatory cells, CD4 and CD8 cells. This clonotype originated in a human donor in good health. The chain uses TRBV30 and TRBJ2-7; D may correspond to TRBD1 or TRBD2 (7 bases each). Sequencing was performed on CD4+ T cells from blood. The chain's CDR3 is CAGEGAKREQYF. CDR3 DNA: TGTGCGGGGGAGGGGGCAAAACGCGAGCAGTACTTC. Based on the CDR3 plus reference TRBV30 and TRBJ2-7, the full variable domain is SQTIHQWPATLVQPVGSPLSLECTVEGTSNPNLYWYRQAAGRGLQLLFYSVGIGQISSEVPQNLSASRPQDRQFILSSKKLLLSDSGFYLCAGEGAKREQYFGPGTRLTVT.